This TCR beta chain was found in a study of Ad26.COV2.S vaccination and SARS-CoV-2 variants. Study in general: Donor was one of the participants in the Ad26.COV2.S arm of the COV1001 trial. Ad26.COV2.S shots went into the muscle once or twice, 56 days apart.

CDR1 GTSNPN and CDR2 SVGIG come from the germline V gene (reference sequence). This CDR3 comprises 14 residues. With 0 bases removed from V and 3 bases from J, the gap between germline ends came to 9 bases. Using immunoSEQ multiplex PCR, the repertoire was profiled, and TCRdb retains in-frame clones only, with some absent. The sample has about 500,000 clones; 89% are singletons. About this clone itself: Other DNA sequences in this specimen translate into the identical CDR3.

Described treatment: over 15 received Ad26.COV2.S at low or high dose, single or two shots; 5 received placebo; per-sample allocation not given. Collection of the samples took place on day 63 after the first injection of vaccine or placebo. This TCR was recovered from a person aged 18 to 65 who received the Ad26.COV2.S COVID-19 vaccine or a placebo. This rearrangement joins TRBV30 to TRBJ1-5; D is uncertain. The sample consisted of peripheral blood, taken in a trial of Ad26.COV2.S vaccine versus placebo. CDR3 residues: CAWSVGQLNQPQHF. The DNA of the CDR3 is TGTGCCTGGAGTGTAGGTCAGCTCAATCAGCCCCAGCATTTT.